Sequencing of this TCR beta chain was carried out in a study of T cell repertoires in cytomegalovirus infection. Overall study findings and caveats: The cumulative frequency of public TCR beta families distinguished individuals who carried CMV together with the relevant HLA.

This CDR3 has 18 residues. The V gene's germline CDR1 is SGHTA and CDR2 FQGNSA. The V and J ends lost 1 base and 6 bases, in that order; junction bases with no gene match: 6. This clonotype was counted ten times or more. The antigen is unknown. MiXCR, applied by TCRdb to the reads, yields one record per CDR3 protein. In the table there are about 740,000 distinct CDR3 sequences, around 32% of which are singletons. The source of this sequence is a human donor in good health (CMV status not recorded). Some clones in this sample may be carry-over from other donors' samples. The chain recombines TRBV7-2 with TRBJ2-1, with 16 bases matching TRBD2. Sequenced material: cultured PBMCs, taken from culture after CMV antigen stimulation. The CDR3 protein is CASSLVGTSGRAGNEQFF. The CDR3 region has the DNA TGTGCCAGCAGCTTAGTAGGGACTAGCGGGAGGGCCGGCAATGAGCAGTTCTTC.